This TCR beta chain emerged from a study of naive and memory T cell subsets (dated 2017 in TCRdb). About the study as a whole: An open-source, UMI-based TCR alpha and beta sequencing pipeline was applied to sorted naive and memory peripheral blood T cell subsets. The results of the functional CMV T cell responses matched the IgG serology results in every case. RNA was DNase-treated and reverse transcribed with TCR constant-region primers, mostly using SuperScript III. Paper-wide results and their limitations: RNA-based TCR counts may be affected by expression changes linked to T cell activation and differentiation. Following error correction, more than 85% of naive TCR sequences occurred only once, which made naive abundance distributions much steeper than those of memory subsets. The repertoire findings for the naive and memory subsets could not be validated against a ground truth, as none was available. Gini index rose and Shannon and inverse Simpson diversity fell from naive through CM, EM and EMRA in both CD4 and CD8 cells. The abundance of TCRs followed a power law with an exponent that differed between naive and memory subsets yet stayed consistent across the three individuals. Each clonotype was defined as a single alpha or beta chain sequence rather than as a paired alpha/beta receptor. A few larger clonotypes were present in naive repertoires, especially CD8 naive repertoires, and these clonotypes were possibly memory cells re-expressing CD45RA.

The table lists this clonotype with a few counts. What antigen it recognizes has not been identified. The input lacks base qualities; no much larger clone sits a single base away. Spanning cysteine to phenylalanine, the CDR3 consists of 15 amino acids. Only the CDR3 part of the read is kept: 45 bases, read in frame from the first base. Trimming costs V 0 bases and J 2 bases, and their ends lie 12 bases apart. For CDR1 and CDR2, the germline V gene (reference sequence) lists DFQATT and SNEGSKA. TCR alpha and beta chain libraries were amplified separately from the second PCR step onward. The CMV status of each donor was determined by measuring IFNgamma production from CD4+ T cells after fresh PBMCs had been stimulated overnight with CMV viral lysate. Using Miltenyi beads, CD4 T cells were first positively selected, and CD8 T cells were then positively selected from the CD4-negative fraction. Cells stained for CD3, CD4, CD8, CD45RA, CD27 and a live/dead dye were sorted on a BD Aria II into four subsets by CD45RA and CD27. Blood was obtained from a few healthy volunteers, and the blood from each volunteer was fractionated into CD4 and CD8 T cells and subsequently into four differentiation subsets. About 110 ml of peripheral blood was taken from each donor, and PBMC were separated by density-gradient centrifugation on Ficoll-Paque PLUS. The sorted cells were lysed in RLT buffer, after which RNA was extracted using a Qiagen RNeasy kit and kept at -80 degrees C.

The method behind the library was UMI-ligation and nested PCR. To cover both TRBC1 and TRBC2, the beta constant-region primer consisted of an equimolar mix of two oligonucleotides. T4 RNA ligase 1 ligated a single-stranded oligonucleotide carrying the SP2 primer and a 12-nucleotide UMI to the cDNA 3' end. The ligated cDNA went through four rounds of PCR with nested alpha and beta constant-region primers together with the SP2 primer. The ligation reaction was kept at 16 degrees C for roughly 20-24 hours. To avoid over-amplification, PCR2 was usually performed as a SYBR Green qPCR and halted once a predetermined threshold was reached. Apart from the first purification, every purification step used Agencourt AMPure XP magnetic beads. Library amounts were measured by Qubit and library quality was assessed on a TapeStation, where the main peak was expected at around 650 bp. Pooled libraries were sequenced on an Illumina MiSeq with v2 2x251 paired-end kits, typically giving roughly 0.95-2.3 million reads per sample. Each sample was pooled at 4 to 5 nM, and about 4.5-7% PhiX was included to help cluster recognition. As for how the authors treated the data: Decombinator assigned V and J genes to Demultiplexor-processed FASTQ reads by tag matching, allowing a single base-pair mismatch. Collapsinator used UMIs to correct both sequencing errors and frequency errors arising from PCR heterogeneity. CDR3Translator translated TCRs and extracted CDR3s from the conserved cysteine to the FGXG phenylalanine, flagging non-productive sequences. Gini, Shannon entropy and inverse Simpson indices were computed after subsampling the repertoires to the same number of UMI-defined TCRs. Within the linear range, a power law was fitted by maximum likelihood to the distributions of clonotype abundance. Similar UMI counts, unique TCR numbers and clonal distributions were obtained with the pipeline and with MIGEC on one naive CD8 sample. In one analysis, naive TCRs that were also found in any memory subset of the same donor were excluded from the naive repertoire. A set of several thousand CMV-associated CDR3 sequences, compiled from VDJdb and a published dataset, was used to search the repertoires. In-frame beta chains were kept once TCRdb had trimmed the public reads at Q25 with fastp and called clones with MiXCR. Identical CDR3 proteins give one entry, which carries the most common genes and DNA. TCRdb's processing, not the study's, gives the V and J calls here. The sample has under 150,000 distinct CDR3 sequences on record, about 15% of them singletons. About 0.13% of the sample belongs to the ten largest clones.

Sequences were obtained from naive CD4+ T cells from blood. Per the publication, the cell subset or site label means: naive T cells, CD45RA high CD27+. The source of this sequence is a human donor in good health. Recombination joined TRBV20-1 with TRBJ2-3; TRBD2 is a weak D gene call, 6 bases matching. The DNA reads TGCAGTGCTAGAGATCTGGCTAGCGACACAGATACGCAGTATTTT. Translation gives CSARDLASDTDTQYF.